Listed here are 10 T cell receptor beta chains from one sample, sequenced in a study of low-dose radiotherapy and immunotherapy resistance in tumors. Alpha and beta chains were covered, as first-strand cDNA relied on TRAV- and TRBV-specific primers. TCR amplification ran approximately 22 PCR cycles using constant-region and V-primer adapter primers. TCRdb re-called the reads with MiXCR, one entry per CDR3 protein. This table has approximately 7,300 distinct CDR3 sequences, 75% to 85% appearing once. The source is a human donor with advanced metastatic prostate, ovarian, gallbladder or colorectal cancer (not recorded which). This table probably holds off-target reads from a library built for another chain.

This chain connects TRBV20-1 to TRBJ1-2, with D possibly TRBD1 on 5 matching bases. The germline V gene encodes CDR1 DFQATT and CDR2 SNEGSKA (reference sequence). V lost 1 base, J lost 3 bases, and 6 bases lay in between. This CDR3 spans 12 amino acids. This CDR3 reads CSARVTDYGYTF. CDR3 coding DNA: TGCAGTGCTAGAGTGACAGACTATGGCTACACCTTC.

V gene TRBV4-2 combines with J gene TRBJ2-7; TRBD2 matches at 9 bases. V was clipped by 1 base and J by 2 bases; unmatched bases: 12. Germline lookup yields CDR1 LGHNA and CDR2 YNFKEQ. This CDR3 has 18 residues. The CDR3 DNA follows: TGTGCCAGCAGCCAAGTGGCGGTAGCGGGGGATTTCACCTACGAGCAGTACTTC. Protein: CASSQVAVAGDFTYEQYF.

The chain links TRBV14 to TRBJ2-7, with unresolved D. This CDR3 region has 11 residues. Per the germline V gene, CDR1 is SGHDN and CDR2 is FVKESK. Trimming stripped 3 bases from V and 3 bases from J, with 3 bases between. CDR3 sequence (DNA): TGTGCCAGCAGCCACCTCTACGAGCAGTACTTC. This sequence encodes CASSHLYEQYF. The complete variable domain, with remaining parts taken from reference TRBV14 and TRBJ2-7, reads EAGVTQFPSHSVIEKGQTVTLRCDPISGHDNLYWYRRVMGKEIKFLLHFVKESKQDESGMPNNRFLAERTGGTYSTLKVQPAELEDSGVYFCASSHLYEQYFGPGTRLTVT.

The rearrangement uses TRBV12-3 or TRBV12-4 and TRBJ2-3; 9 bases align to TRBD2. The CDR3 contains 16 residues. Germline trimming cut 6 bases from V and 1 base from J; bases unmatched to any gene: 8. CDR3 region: CASSPARGGRTDTQYF. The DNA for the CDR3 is TGTGCCAGCAGCCCCGCGCGGGGGGGGCGCACAGATACGCAGTATTTT.

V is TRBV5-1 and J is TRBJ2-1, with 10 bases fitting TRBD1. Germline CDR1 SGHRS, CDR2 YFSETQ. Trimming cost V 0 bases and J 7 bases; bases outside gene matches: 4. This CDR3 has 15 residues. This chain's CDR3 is CASSLGGQGLNEQFF. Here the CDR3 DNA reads TGCGCCAGCAGCTTGGGGGGACAGGGGCTTAATGAGCAGTTCTTC.

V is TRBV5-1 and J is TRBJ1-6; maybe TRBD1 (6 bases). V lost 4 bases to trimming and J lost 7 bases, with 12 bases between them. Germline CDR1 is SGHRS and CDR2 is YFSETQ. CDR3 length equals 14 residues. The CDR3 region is CASSPVGTNSPLHF. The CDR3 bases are TGCGCCAGCAGCCCGGTGGGGACAAATTCACCCCTCCACTTT.

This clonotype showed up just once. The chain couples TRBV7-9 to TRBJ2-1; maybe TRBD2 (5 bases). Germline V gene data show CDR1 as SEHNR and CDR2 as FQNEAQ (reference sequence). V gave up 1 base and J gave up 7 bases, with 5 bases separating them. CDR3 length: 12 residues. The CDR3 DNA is TGTGCCAGCAGCTTAGAGCGGAATGAGCAGTTCTTC. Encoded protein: CASSLERNEQFF.

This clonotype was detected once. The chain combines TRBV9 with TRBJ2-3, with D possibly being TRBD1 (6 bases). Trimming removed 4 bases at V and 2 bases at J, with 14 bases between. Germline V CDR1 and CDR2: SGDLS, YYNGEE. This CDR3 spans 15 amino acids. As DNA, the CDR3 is TGTGCCAGCAGCTCCGGGACAAGGGACACAGATACGCAGTATTTT. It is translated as CASSSGTRDTDTQYF.

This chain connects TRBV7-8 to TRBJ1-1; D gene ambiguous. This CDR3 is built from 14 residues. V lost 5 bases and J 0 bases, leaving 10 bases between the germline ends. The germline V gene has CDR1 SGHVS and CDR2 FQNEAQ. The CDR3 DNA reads TGTGCCAGCAGCCTAGGCGGGCTGAACACTGAAGCTTTCTTT. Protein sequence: CASSLGGLNTEAFF.

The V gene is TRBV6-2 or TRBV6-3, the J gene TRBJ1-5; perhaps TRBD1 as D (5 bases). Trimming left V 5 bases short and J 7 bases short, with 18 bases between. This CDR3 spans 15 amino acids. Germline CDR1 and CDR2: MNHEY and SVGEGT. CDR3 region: CASSTRYGAGQPQHF. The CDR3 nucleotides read TGTGCCAGCAGTACCCGTTACGGGGCCGGGCAGCCCCAGCATTTT.